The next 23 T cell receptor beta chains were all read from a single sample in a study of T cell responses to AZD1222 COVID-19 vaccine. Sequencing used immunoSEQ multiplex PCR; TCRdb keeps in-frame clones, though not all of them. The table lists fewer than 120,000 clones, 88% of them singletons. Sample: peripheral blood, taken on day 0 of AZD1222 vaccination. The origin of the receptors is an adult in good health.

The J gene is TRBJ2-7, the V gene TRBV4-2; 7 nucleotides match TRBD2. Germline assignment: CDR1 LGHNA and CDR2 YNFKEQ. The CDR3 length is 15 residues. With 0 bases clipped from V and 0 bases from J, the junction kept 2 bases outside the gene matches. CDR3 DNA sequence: TGTGCCAGCAGCCAAGAGGGGGGGAGCTCCTACGAGCAGTACTTC. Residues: CASSQEGGSSYEQYF.

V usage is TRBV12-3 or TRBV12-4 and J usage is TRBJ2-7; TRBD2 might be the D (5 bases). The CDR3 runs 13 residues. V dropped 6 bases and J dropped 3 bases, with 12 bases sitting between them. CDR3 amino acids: CASRGSNGYEQYF. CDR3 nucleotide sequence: TGTGCCAGCAGAGGGAGCAACGGCTACGAGCAGTACTTC.

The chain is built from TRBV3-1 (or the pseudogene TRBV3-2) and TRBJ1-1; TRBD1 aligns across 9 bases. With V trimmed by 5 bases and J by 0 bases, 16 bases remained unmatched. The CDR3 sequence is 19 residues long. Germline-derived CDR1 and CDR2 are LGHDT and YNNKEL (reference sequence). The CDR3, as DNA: TGTGCCAGCAGCGCCGTCCCGGGACAGGGATCTAGGATGAACACTGAAGCTTTCTTT. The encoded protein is CASSAVPGQGSRMNTEAFF.

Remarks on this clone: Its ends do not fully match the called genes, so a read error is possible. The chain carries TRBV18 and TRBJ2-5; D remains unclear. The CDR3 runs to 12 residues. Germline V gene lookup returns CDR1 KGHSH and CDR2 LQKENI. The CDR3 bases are TGTGCCAGCTCACAAGAAGTAGGAAGAGTGGACTTC. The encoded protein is CASSQEVGRVDF.

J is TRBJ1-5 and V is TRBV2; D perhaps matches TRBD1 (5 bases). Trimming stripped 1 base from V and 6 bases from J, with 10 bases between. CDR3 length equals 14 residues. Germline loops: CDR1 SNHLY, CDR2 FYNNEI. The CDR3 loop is CASSEVTEGQPQHF. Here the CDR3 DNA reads TGTGCCAGCAGTGAAGTGACAGAGGGTCAGCCCCAGCATTTT.

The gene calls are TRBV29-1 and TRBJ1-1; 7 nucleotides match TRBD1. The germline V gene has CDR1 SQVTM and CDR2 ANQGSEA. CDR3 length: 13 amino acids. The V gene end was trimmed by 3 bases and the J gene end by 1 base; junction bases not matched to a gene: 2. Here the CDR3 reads CSVEGQPNTEAFF. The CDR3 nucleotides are TGCAGCGTTGAGGGACAGCCGAACACTGAAGCTTTCTTT.

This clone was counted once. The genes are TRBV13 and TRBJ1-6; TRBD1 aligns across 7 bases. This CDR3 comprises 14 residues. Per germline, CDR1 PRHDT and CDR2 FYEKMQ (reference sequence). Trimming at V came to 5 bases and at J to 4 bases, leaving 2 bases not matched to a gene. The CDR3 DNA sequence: TGTGCCAGCAGCCGGGACAGATATAATTCACCCCTCCACTTT. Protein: CASSRDRYNSPLHF.

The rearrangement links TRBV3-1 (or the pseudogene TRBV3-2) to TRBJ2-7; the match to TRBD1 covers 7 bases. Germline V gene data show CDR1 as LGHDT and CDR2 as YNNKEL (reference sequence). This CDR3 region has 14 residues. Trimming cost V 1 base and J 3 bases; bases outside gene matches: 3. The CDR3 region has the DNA TGTGCCAGCAGCCAAGCAAACAGGGGCTACGAGCAGTACTTC. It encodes CASSQANRGYEQYF.

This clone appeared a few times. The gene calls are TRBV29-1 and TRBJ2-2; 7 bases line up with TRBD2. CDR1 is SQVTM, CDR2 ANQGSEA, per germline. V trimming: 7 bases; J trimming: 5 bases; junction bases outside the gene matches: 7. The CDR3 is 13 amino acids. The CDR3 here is CSGWVSGTGELFF. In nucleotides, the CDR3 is TGCAGCGGGTGGGTTAGCGGGACCGGGGAGCTGTTTTTT.

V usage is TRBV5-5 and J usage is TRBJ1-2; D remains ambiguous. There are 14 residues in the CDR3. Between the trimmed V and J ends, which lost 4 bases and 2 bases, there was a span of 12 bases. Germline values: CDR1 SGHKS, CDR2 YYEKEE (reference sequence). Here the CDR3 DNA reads TGTGCCAGCAGCGATAACCGGCGGAACTATGGCTACACCTTC. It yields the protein CASSDNRRNYGYTF.

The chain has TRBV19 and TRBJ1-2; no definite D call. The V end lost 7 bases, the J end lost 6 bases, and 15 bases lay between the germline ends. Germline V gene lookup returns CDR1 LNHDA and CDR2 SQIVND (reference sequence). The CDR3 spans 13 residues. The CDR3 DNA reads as TGTGCCAGTACCTGGACGGGCGGGGATGGCTACACCTTC. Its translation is CASTWTGGDGYTF.

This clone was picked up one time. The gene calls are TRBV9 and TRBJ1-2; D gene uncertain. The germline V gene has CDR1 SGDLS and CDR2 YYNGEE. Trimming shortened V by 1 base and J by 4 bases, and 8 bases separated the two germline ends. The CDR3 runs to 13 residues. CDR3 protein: CASSVSSPYGYTF. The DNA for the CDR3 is TGTGCCAGCAGCGTAAGCAGTCCCTATGGCTACACCTTC.

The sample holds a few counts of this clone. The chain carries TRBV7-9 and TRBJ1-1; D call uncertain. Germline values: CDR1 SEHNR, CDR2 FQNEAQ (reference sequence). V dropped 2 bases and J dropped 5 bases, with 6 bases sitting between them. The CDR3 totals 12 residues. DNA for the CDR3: TGTGCCAGCAGCTTATGGTTGACTGAAGCTTTCTTT. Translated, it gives CASSLWLTEAFF.

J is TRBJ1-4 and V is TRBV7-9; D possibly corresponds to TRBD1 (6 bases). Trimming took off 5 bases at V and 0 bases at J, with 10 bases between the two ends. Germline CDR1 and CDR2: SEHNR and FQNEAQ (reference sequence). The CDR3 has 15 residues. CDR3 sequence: CASSATGTTNEKLFF. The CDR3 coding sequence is TGTGCCAGCAGCGCCACAGGGACAACTAATGAAAAACTGTTTTTT.

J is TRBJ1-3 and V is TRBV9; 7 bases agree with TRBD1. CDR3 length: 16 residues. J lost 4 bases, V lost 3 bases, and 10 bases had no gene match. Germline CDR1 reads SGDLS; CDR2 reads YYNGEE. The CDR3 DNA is TGTGCCAGCAGCGCTGGACAGGCTTTGGGGGGAAACACCATATATTTT. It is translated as CASSAGQALGGNTIYF.

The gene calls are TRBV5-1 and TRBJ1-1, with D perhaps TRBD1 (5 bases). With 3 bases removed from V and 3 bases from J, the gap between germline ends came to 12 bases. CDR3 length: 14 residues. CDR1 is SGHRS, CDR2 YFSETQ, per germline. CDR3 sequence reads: CASSSGDGYTEAFF. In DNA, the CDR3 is TGCGCCAGCAGCTCGGGGGATGGGTACACTGAAGCTTTCTTT.

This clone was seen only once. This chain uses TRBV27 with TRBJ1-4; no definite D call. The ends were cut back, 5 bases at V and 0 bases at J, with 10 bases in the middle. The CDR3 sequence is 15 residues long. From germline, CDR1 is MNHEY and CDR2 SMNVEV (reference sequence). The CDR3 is CASSRKRATNEKLFF. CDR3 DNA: TGTGCCAGCAGTAGAAAGCGTGCAACTAATGAAAAACTGTTTTTT.

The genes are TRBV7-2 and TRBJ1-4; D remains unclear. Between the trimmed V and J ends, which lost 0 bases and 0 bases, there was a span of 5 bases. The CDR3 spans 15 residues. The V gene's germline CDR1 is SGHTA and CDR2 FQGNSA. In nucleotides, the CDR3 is TGTGCCAGCAGCTTAGCTCGTACAACTAATGAAAAACTGTTTTTT. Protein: CASSLARTTNEKLFF.

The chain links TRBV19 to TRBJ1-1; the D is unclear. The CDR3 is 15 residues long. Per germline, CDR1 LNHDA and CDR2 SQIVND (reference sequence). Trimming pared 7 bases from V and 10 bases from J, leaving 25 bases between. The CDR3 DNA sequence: TGTGCCAGTATCATCAAGGTCCAGCGGGAGCCCCTAGCTTTCTTT. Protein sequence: CASIIKVQREPLAFF.

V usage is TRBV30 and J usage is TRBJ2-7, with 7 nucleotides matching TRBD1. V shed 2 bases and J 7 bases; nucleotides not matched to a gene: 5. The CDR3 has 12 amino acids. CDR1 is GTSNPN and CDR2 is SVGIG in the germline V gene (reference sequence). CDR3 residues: CAWSRQGWEQYF. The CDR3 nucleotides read TGTGCCTGGAGTCGACAGGGCTGGGAGCAGTACTTC.

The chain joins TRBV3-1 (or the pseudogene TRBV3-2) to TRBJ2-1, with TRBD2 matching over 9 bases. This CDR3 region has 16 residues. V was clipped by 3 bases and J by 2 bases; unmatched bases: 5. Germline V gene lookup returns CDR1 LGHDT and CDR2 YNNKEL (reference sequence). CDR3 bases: TGTGCCAGCAGCCAGCTAGCGGGGCCAGCCTACAATGAGCAGTTCTTC. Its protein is CASSQLAGPAYNEQFF.

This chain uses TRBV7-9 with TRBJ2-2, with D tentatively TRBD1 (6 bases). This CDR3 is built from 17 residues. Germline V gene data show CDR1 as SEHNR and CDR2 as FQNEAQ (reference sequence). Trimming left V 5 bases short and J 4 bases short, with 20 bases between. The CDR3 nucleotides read TGTGCCAGCAGCCACCCTTCCCGGACAGAATTCACCGGGGAGCTGTTTTTT. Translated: CASSHPSRTEFTGELFF.

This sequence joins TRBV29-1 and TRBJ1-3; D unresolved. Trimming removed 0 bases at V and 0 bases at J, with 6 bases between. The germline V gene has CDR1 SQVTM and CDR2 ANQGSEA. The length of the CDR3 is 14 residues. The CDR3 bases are TGCAGCGTTGAAGAGGTAGTCTCTGGAAACACCATATATTTT. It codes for CSVEEVVSGNTIYF.